This T cell receptor beta chain was captured in a study of CD8 T cells in Susac syndrome. Notes on the study in general: A relatively small number of individuals underwent TCR sequencing and HLA analysis.

Trimming left V 2 bases short and J 0 bases short, with 11 bases between. CDR1 is DFQATT, CDR2 SNEGSKA, per germline (reference sequence). This CDR3 is 14 amino acids long. Sequencing of TCR beta was performed on blood CD8+ T cells and on blood CD4+ T cells. The multiple sclerosis control cohort comprised treatment-naive individuals presenting with stable or active relapsing-remitting disease. As for this clonotype: As yet, its antigen is unknown.

Random-hexamer reverse transcription was applied to about 0.45 to 1 ug RNA. An immunoSEQ multiplex PCR generated amplified TCR beta CDR3 products spanning 54 Vbeta and 13 Jbeta. TCRdb re-called the immunoSEQ multiplex PCR reads through MiXCR, storing one row per CDR3 protein. The sample has around 80,000 distinct CDR3 sequences; around nine tenths are singletons. Specimen: CD8+ T cells from PBMCs. The V and J genes are TRBV20-1 and TRBJ2-7; D is unresolved. This clonotype was obtained from a human donor with multiple sclerosis. As DNA, the CDR3 is TGCAGTGCTAGAAGTAAGCTGAGCTCCTACGAGCAGTACTTC. Protein sequence: CSARSKLSSYEQYF.